The present T cell receptor beta chain was sequenced within a study of CD8+ T cells in alopecia areata. For the study at large: Once tofacitinib had been taken for 6 to 18 months, 6 months off drug followed.

Study conclusions and caveats: Among the 100 top clones, expanded CD8+ clones, like scalp clonality, were significantly decreased by tofacitinib.

V gave up 3 bases and J gave up 3 bases, with 9 bases separating them. Germline assignment: CDR1 SGDLS and CDR2 YYNGEE. This CDR3 spans 13 amino acids. It was cDNA, reverse transcribed from extracted RNA, that served as the sequencing template. Repertoires were generated with immunoSEQ multiplex PCR, while TCRdb's copy carries only in-frame clones and drops some. The repertoire holds some 220,000 clones, with about 58% as singletons. Treatment specified: oral pan-JAK inhibitor, 5-10 mg twice daily. Researchers took lesional scalp punch biopsies and peripheral blood from people who were alopecia areata patients. A remark on this clone: Its antigen is not identified.

The V call is TRBV9, the J call TRBJ1-1, with D possibly matching TRBD1 (6 bases). This TCR was recovered from a human donor with alopecia areata. This specimen consisted of CD4+ T cells sorted from blood, obtained at week 4, from a patient treated with tofacitinib. CDR3 in amino acids: CASSADRYTEAFF. The DNA for the CDR3 is TGTGCCAGCAGCGCAGACAGGTACACTGAAGCTTTCTTT.